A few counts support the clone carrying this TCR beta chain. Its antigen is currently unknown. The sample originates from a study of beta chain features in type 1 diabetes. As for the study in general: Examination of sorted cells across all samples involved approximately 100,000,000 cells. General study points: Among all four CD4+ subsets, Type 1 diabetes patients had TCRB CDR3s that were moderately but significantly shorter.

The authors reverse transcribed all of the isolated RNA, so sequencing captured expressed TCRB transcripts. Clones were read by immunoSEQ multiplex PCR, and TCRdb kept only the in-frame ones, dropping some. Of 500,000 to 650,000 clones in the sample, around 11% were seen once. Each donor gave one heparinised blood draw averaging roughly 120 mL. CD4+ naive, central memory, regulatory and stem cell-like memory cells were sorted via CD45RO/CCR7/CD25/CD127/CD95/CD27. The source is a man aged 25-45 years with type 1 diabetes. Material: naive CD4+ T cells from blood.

DNA for the CDR3: TGTGCCACCAGGACGGGAAATAACTATGGCTACACCTTC. Translation: CATRTGNNYGYTF. This chain joins TRBV15 and TRBJ1-2; the D is unclear. Between the trimmed V and J ends, which lost 6 bases and 1 base, there was a span of 9 bases. CDR1 and CDR2 (germline): LNHNV, YYDKDF (reference sequence). This CDR3 comprises 13 residues. The complete variable domain, with remaining parts taken from reference TRBV15 and TRBJ1-2, reads DAMVIQNPRYQVTQFGKPVTLSCSQTLNHNVMYWYQQKSSQAPKLLFHYYDKDFNNEADTPDNFQSRRPNTSFCFLDIRSPGLGDTAMYLCATRTGNNYGYTFGSGTRLTVV.